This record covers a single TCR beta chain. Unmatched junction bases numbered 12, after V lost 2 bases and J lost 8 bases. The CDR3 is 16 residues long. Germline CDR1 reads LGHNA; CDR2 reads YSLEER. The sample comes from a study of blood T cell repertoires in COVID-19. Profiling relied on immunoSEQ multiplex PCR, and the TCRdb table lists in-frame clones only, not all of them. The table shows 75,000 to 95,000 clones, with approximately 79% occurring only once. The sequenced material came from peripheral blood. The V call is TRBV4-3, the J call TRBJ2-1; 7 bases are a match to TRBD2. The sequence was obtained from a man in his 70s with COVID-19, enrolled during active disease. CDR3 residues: CASSQYAGAGRDEQFF. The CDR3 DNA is TGCGCCAGCAGCCAATACGCCGGAGCGGGAAGGGATGAGCAGTTCTTC.